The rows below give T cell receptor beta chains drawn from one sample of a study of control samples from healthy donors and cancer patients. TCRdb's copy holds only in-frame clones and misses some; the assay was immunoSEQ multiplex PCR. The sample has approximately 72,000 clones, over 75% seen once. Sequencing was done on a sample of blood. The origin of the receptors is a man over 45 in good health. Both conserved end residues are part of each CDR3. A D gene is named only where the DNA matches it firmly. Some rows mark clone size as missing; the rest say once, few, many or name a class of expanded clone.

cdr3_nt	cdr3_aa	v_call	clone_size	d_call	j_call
TGTGCCAGCAGCTTCGGCGGGGGCAACACTGAAGCTTTCTTT	CASSFGGGNTEAFF	TRBV7-2	.	.	TRBJ1-1
TGTGCCAGCAATAAGGGGAGTCCCTCTGGAAACACCATATATTTT	CASNKGSPSGNTIYF	TRBV9	.	.	TRBJ1-3
TGCGCCAGCAGCTTCCTGACTAGCGGGGGGGTAACAGATACGCAGTATTTT	CASSFLTSGGVTDTQYF	TRBV5-1	.	TRBD2	TRBJ2-3
TGTGCCAGCAGCCAAACAGGGGGCGCGGCTGCCTATGGCTACACCTTC	CASSQTGGAAAYGYTF	TRBV4-2	once	TRBD1	TRBJ1-2
TGTGCCTGGAGTACTTATCCGGGACAGAACACTGAAGCTTTCTTT	CAWSTYPGQNTEAFF	TRBV30	.	.	TRBJ1-1
TGTGCCAGCGGGCCGTCCTGGGGCACTGAAGCTTTCTTT	CASGPSWGTEAFF	TRBV6-5	.	.	TRBJ1-1
TGCGCCAGCAGCCAAGAGAGGGCAGGCCCCGAAGCTTTCTTT	CASSQERAGPEAFF	TRBV4-3	.	.	TRBJ1-1
TGTGCCAGCAGCGGCTTCTGTCCCATTTATTTCCATTCCTACAATGAGCAGTTCTTC	CASSGFCPIYFHSYNEQFF	TRBV3-1/TRBV3-2	once	.	TRBJ2-1
TGTGCCAGCAGCTTAGAAGGGCAGCCACAAGAGACCCAGTACTTC	CASSLEGQPQETQYF	TRBV11-2	.	.	TRBJ2-5
TGTGCCGGTAGTCTGAAGGGGACGCAGTATTTT	CAGSLKGTQYF	TRBV6-5	few	.	TRBJ2-3
TGTGCCAGCAGCCCGGACAGGGTGAACACTGAAGCTTTCTTT	CASSPDRVNTEAFF	TRBV7-9	once	TRBD1	TRBJ1-1
TGCGCCAGCAGCCCGGGGGTAGCGGGGGGGCCGGCCAAAAACATTCAGTACTTC	CASSPGVAGGPAKNIQYF	TRBV4-1	.	TRBD2	TRBJ2-4
TGCGCCAGCAGTGAAGACAGACAAAGTCGAGTTCAGTACTTC	CASSEDRQSRVQYF	TRBV10-1	.	.	TRBJ2-4
TGTGCCAGCAGCCGGGACAGGCGGAATCAGCCCCAGCATTTT	CASSRDRRNQPQHF	TRBV2	.	TRBD1	TRBJ1-5
TGCAGCGTTGCAGGGGCGCGGAATCAGCCCCAGCATTTT	CSVAGARNQPQHF	TRBV29-1	.	.	TRBJ1-5
TGTGCCAGCAGTCCCCACTTGCGAGAGACCCAGTACTTC	CASSPHLRETQYF	TRBV12-3/TRBV12-4	.	.	TRBJ2-5